This is a list of T cell receptor beta chains from one sample in a study of blood T cell repertoires in COVID-19. Clones were sequenced by immunoSEQ multiplex PCR, and TCRdb holds only the in-frame ones, with some missing. The sample consists of 270,000 or so clones, roughly 89% of them appearing once. The sequenced material came from peripheral blood. All receptors derive from a woman aged 25 to 39 with COVID-19, enrolled during active disease. The CDR3 runs from the conserved cysteine through the conserved F or W. The D gene is left open where the match is weak. Expanded clones get a size class; other rows say once, few or many, or leave the size out.

TRBV7-9	.	.	TRBJ2-7	CASSDREAYEQYF	TGTGCCAGCTCCGACAGGGAGGCCTACGAGCAGTACTTC
TRBV19	.	.	TRBJ2-2	CASSTDTGELFF	TGTGCCAGTAGTACCGACACCGGGGAGCTGTTTTTT
TRBV2	TRBD2	.	TRBJ2-5	CASSEEQAGGETQYF	TGTGCCAGCAGTGAAGAACAAGCGGGGGGAGAGACCCAGTACTTC
TRBV6-1	.	.	TRBJ2-2	CASSELGARPKLFF	TGTGCCAGCAGTGAATTAGGGGCGAGGCCGAAGCTGTTTTTT
TRBV7-6	.	.	TRBJ1-2	CASSSSPSGVRSYTF	TGTGCCAGCAGTTCAAGTCCATCGGGGGTCCGTAGCTACACCTTC
TRBV6-1	.	.	TRBJ1-2	CASSERRRTDYGYTF	TGTGCCAGCAGTGAAAGGAGAAGGACAGACTATGGCTACACCTTC
TRBV20-1	.	.	TRBJ1-2	CSASLRAGYGYTF	TGCAGTGCTAGTCTTCGAGCGGGCTATGGCTACACCTTC
TRBV13	.	.	TRBJ1-5	CASSSLGQPQHF	TGTGCCAGCAGCTCCTTGGGCCAGCCCCAGCATTTT
TRBV19	TRBD1	.	TRBJ1-2	CASSRHRDRGDYGYTF	TGTGCCAGTAGTAGGCACCGGGACAGGGGCGACTATGGCTACACCTTC
TRBV3-1/TRBV3-2	TRBD1	.	TRBJ2-1	CASSQLQGAYNEQFF	TGTGCCAGCAGCCAGCTACAGGGGGCATACAATGAGCAGTTCTTC
TRBV6-4	.	.	TRBJ2-7	CASRTGPIVADEQYF	TGTGCCAGCAGGACGGGACCGATCGTAGCGGACGAGCAGTACTTC
TRBV15	.	.	TRBJ2-1	CATSREVDTGNEQFF	TGTGCCACCAGCAGAGAGGTCGATACCGGGAATGAGCAGTTCTTC
TRBV5-1	TRBD1	.	TRBJ2-7	CASSTGTGNEQYF	TGCGCCAGCAGCACCGGGACAGGGAACGAGCAGTACTTC
TRBV9	TRBD2	.	TRBJ2-5	CASSVSSGIQETQYF	TGTGCCAGCAGCGTGTCTAGCGGGATCCAAGAGACCCAGTACTTC
TRBV10-1	.	.	TRBJ1-4	CASSAGATNEKLFF	TGCGCCAGCAGTGCGGGAGCAACTAATGAAAAACTGTTTTTT
TRBV27	.	.	TRBJ1-6	CASRLQGTVKNSPLHF	TGTGCCAGCAGGCTACAGGGTACGGTAAAAAATTCACCCCTCCACTTT
TRBV5-1	TRBD2	.	TRBJ2-1	CASSLAVGLAGSNEQFF	TGCGCCAGCAGCTTGGCCGTCGGACTAGCGGGATCCAATGAGCAGTTCTTC
TRBV5-1	.	once	TRBJ1-5	CASSLAGGPHSNQPQHF	TGCGCCAGCAGCTTGGCCGGGGGACCACATAGCAATCAGCCCCAGCATTTT
TRBV3-1/TRBV3-2	.	.	TRBJ1-2	CASSQVRRRGYTF	TGTGCCAGCAGCCAAGTCCGCCGGCGGGGCTACACCTTC
TRBV14	.	once	TRBJ2-3	CASSHNNGDTQYF	TGTGCCAGCAGCCATAACAACGGGGATACGCAGTATTTT
TRBV25-1	TRBD1	.	TRBJ1-6	CASSPGQGNSPLHF	TGTGCCAGCAGTCCTGGACAGGGAAATTCACCCCTCCACTTT
TRBV5-1	.	few	TRBJ2-3	CASSLSLSITDTQYF	TGCGCCAGCAGCTTAAGCCTTTCAATCACAGATACGCAGTATTTT
TRBV5-1	.	medium-sized	TRBJ2-7	CASSLGHRDLYEQYF	TGCGCCAGCAGCTTGGGACACCGAGACCTCTACGAGCAGTACTTC
TRBV1	.	.	TRBJ1-6	CTSSQIRYNSPLHF	TGCACCAGCAGCCAAATCCGTTATAATTCACCCCTCCACTTT